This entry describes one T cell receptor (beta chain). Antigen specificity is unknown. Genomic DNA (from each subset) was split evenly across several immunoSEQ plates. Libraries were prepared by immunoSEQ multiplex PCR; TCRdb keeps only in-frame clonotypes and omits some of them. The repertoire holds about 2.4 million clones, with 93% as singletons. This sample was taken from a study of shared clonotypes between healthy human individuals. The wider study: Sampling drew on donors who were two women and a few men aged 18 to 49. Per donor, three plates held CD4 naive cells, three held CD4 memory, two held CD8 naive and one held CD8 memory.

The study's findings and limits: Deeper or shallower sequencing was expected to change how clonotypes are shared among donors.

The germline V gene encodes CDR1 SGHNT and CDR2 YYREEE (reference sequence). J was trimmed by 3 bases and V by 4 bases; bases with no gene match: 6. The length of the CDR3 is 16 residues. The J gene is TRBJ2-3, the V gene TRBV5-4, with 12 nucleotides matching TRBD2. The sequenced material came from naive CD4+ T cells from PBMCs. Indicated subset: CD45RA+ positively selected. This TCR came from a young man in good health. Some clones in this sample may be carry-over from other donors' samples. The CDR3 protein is CASSARLAGETDTQYF. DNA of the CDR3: TGTGCCAGCAGCGCGCGACTAGCGGGAGAGACAGATACGCAGTATTTT.